This TCR beta chain was retrieved from a study of blood T cell repertoires in COVID-19. Clones were sequenced by immunoSEQ multiplex PCR, and TCRdb holds only the in-frame ones, with some missing. This table holds some 21,000 clones, around 80% found once. This CDR3 has 16 amino acids. The J segment lost 5 bases and the V segment lost 1 base, leaving 9 bases of the junction unmatched. Germline CDR1 and CDR2: LNHNV and YYDKDF (reference sequence). This clone appeared a single time. This clonotype was sampled from a man in his fifties or sixties with active COVID-19. The genes are TRBV15 and TRBJ1-2, with 8 bases aligning to TRBD1. The specimen was peripheral blood. This CDR3 is CATSRGDRGSGYGYTF. The CDR3 DNA is TGTGCCACCAGCAGAGGCGACAGGGGATCGGGGTATGGCTACACCTTC.